This note documents a single TCR beta chain sequence. No antigen is known for it. These data belong to a study of beta chain features in type 1 diabetes. The CDR3 covers 16 residues. Germline V gene lookup returns CDR1 MDHEN and CDR2 SYDVKM. V was pared by 6 bases and J by 5 bases, with 9 bases of the junction left unmatched. The isolated RNA, all of it, was reverse transcribed, so expressed TCRB transcripts were what got sequenced. About 3.7 million reads per sample were averaged for naive, central memory and regulatory samples. Data came from immunoSEQ multiplex PCR; TCRdb stores just in-frame clones and leaves some out. The table has around 280,000 clones, 14% to 15% seen once; the top ten hold less than 0.02%. Study-wide points: A moderate, significant TCRB CDR3 shortening appeared in type 1 diabetes across four CD4+ subsets. cDNA-based reads could over-represent cells with high TCR expression.

This TCR derives from a man between 18 and 29 years old with type 1 diabetes. Source material: naive CD4+ T cells from blood. The chain recombines TRBV28 with TRBJ1-6; 8 bases are shared with TRBD1. Written as DNA, the CDR3 is TGTGCCAGCAGAATACCCGGGACAGGAGATAATTCACCCCTCCACTTT. As protein: CASRIPGTGDNSPLHF.